This TCR beta chain derives from a study of blood T cells in healthy people across ages. CDR3 length: 15 residues. Per the germline V gene, CDR1 is MNHEY and CDR2 is SMNVEV (reference sequence). Trimming left V 1 base short and J 8 bases short, with 15 bases between. This clonotype has only a few counts. With a J-beta primer mix and a sample-barcoded 5' primer, a second PCR ran about 7 to 12 cycles. TCRdb processed the 5' RACE reads anew with MiXCR; each CDR3 protein has one entry. The table records approximately 800,000 distinct CDR3 sequences, 62% of them present only once. Material for sequencing was blood. This TCR derives from a man aged 30 to 45 in good health. The rearrangement joins TRBV27 to TRBJ1-5, with D tentatively TRBD1 (5 bases). The CDR3 nucleotides read TGTGCCAGCAGTTTATTCCAGGGTTTGGCGGAGCCCCAGCATTTT. The encoded protein is CASSLFQGLAEPQHF.